Sequencing of this T cell receptor (beta chain) was carried out in a study of control samples from healthy donors and cancer patients. Sequenced by immunoSEQ multiplex PCR; TCRdb stores in-frame clones only, minus some. The data contain fewer than 200,000 clones, approximately 92% of them seen just once; the ten biggest clones take up approximately 4%. This CDR3 contains 13 residues. V lost 1 base, J lost 4 bases, and 8 bases lay in between. The V gene's germline CDR1 is SGDLS and CDR2 YYNGEE. V and J are TRBV9 and TRBJ1-1; D remains unclear. What was sequenced was blood. The TCR originated in a woman aged 60-75 years in good health. In DNA form, the CDR3 reads TGTGCCAGCAGCGTAAGTAGCGGCACTGAAGCTTTCTTT. Residues: CASSVSSGTEAFF. The full variable domain, in which reference TRBV9 and TRBJ1-1 provide the parts outside the CDR3, is DSGVTQTPKHLITATGQRVTLRCSPRSGDLSVYWYQQSLDQGLQFLIQYYNGEERAKGNILERFSAQQFPDLHSELNLSSLELGDSALYFCASSVSSGTEAFFGQGTRLTVV.